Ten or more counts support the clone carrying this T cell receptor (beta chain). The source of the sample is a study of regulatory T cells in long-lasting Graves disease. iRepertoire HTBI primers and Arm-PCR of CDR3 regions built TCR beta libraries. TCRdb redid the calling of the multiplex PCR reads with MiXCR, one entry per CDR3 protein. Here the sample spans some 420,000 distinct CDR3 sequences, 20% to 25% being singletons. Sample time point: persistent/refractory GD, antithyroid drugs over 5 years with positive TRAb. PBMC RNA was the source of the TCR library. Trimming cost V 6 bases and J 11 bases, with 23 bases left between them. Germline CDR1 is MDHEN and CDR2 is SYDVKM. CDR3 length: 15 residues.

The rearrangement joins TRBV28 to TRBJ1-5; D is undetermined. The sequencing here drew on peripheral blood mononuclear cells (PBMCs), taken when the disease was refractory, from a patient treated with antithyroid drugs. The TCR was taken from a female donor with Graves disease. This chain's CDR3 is CASSRRRPPWLSQHF. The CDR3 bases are TGTGCCAGCAGCCGCAGGCGGCCCCCCTGGTTGTCCCAGCATTTT.